The text below deals with one TCR beta chain. The sample is drawn from a study of blood T cell repertoires in COVID-19. Study summary: Sites across the United States, Italy and Spain contributed samples from acute and convalescent COVID-19. T cells, B-cell-depleted T cells, or PBMCs supplied cDNA or gDNA.

Source study methods: Amplification of reference gene primers was used by the study to estimate nucleated cell counts. The method was immunoSEQ multiplex PCR; TCRdb's version includes in-frame clones alone and lacks a portion of them. That table gives V, J and clone size, and the DNA gave D and trimming. Among around 55,000 clones listed, almost 85% were seen once. Germline V CDR1 and CDR2: GTSNPN, SVGIG (reference sequence). The CDR3 contains 15 residues. Trimming removed 0 bases from V and 2 bases from J; junction bases left unmatched: 7. The receptor's source is a human donor in a cohort sampled during active COVID-19. The sequenced material came from peripheral blood. J is TRBJ2-7 and V is TRBV30; 7 bases agree with TRBD2. CDR3 in amino acids: CAWSVGSGGPYEQYF. Here the CDR3 DNA reads TGTGCCTGGAGTGTCGGGTCGGGGGGTCCCTACGAGCAGTACTTC.